The clone carrying this T cell receptor (beta chain) turned up a few times. The CDR3 sequence is 14 residues long. V dropped 4 bases and J dropped 4 bases, with 14 bases sitting between them. CDR1 is SGDLS, CDR2 YYNGEE, per germline. The record originates from a study of T cells in Graves' hyperthyroidism and ophthalmopathy. TCR beta CDR3 regions were amplified from RNA transcripts. An initial round of RT-PCR targeting the TCR CDR3 relied on the HTBI primer set. Each CDR3 protein is one row after TCRdb ran MiXCR on the multiplex PCR reads. The table has hundreds of thousands of distinct CDR3 sequences, roughly 20% seen once. Drawn at first hyperthyroidism diagnosis, the blood sample preceded any ophthalmopathy symptoms.

The origin of this receptor is a woman aged 45-65 years with Graves' hyperthyroidism that later progressed to Graves' ophthalmopathy. Sequenced input: blood. The genes are TRBV9 and TRBJ1-1; weak D call: TRBD1 (5 bases). CDR3 region: CASSPRVGITEAFF. In nucleotides, the CDR3 is TGTGCCAGCAGCCCCAGGGTTGGTATCACTGAAGCTTTCTTT.